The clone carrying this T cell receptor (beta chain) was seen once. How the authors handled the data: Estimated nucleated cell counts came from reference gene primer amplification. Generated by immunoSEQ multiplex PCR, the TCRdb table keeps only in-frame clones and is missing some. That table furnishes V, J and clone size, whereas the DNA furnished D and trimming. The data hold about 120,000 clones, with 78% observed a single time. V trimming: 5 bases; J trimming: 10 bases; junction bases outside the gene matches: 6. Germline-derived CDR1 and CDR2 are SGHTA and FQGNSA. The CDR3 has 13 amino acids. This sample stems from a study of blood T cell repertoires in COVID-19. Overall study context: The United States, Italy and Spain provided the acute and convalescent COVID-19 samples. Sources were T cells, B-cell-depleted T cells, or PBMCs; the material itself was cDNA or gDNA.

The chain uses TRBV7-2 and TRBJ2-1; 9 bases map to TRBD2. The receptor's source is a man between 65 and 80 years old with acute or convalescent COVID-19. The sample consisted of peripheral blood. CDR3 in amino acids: CASSPGTSREQFF. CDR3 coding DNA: TGTGCCAGCAGCCCTGGGACTAGCAGGGAGCAGTTCTTC.